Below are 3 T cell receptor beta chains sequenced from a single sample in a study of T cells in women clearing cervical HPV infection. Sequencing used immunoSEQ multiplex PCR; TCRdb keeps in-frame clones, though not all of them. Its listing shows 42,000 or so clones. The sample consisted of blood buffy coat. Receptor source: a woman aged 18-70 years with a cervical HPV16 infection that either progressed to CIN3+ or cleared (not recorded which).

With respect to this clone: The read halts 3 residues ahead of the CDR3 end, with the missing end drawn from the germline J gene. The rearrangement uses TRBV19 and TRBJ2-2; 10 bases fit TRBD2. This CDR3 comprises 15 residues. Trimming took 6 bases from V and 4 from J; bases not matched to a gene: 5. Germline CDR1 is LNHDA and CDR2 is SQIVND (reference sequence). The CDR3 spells CASSVLAGATGELFF. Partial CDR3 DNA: TGTGCCAGTAGCGTCCTAGCGGGGGCCACCGGGGAG.

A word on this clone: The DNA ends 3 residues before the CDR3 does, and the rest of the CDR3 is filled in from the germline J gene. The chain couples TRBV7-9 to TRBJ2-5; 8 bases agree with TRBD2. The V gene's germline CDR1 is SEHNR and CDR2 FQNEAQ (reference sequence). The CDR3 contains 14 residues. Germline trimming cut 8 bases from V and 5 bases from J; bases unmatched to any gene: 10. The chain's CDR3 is CASGDGGARETQYF. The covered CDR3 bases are TGTGCCAGCGGGGACGGGGGGGCTCGTGAGACC.

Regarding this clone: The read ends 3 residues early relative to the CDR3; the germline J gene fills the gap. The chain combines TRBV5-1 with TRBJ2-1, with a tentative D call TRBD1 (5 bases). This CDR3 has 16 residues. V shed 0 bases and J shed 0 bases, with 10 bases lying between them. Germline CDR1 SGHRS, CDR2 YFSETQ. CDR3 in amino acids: CASSLGQSSSYNEQFF. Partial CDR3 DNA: TGCGCCAGCAGCTTGGGACAGAGTAGCTCCTACAATGAG.